What follows describes a single T cell receptor beta chain. Its specificity is not known. Only in-frame clones appear in the TCRdb table, and some are missing; sequencing was by immunoSEQ multiplex PCR. The sample shows 300,000 to 400,000 clones, roughly nine tenths of them seen only once. This CDR3 is built from 15 residues. From germline, CDR1 is MRHNA and CDR2 SNTAGT. The V and J ends lost 4 bases and 2 bases respectively, with 13 bases between them. Specified treatment: 15 to 20 received Ad26.COV2.S at low or high dose, single or two shots; about five received placebo; per-sample allocation not given. Sampling was performed 63 days after the first vaccine or placebo injection. Donation came from an adult in Boston who was aged 18-55 years. It was Wuhan-strain SARS-CoV-2 spike that the Ad26 vaccine vector expressed. The data originate from a study of Ad26.COV2.S vaccination and SARS-CoV-2 variants.

Broader study findings: Researchers cautioned that TCR breadth and depth analyses may have underestimated total T cell responses. Vaccinees and placebo recipients showed similar non-spike TCR breadth.

The chain uses TRBV6-4 and TRBJ2-3, with D perhaps TRBD1 (6 bases). Sequences were derived from peripheral blood, sampled in a trial of Ad26.COV2.S vaccine versus placebo. The clonotype originates from a person aged 18-65 years who received the Ad26.COV2.S COVID-19 vaccine or a placebo. For the CDR3, the DNA is TGTGCCAGCAGTGGCACAGGGTTGCACACAGATACGCAGTATTTT. This gives the protein CASSGTGLHTDTQYF.